This is a list of T cell receptor beta chains from one sample in a study of shared clonotypes between healthy human individuals. Profiled with immunoSEQ multiplex PCR; TCRdb holds only in-frame clones, not every one. Counted here are hundreds of thousands of clones, about 95% occurring once; the ten biggest clones make up around 0.1%. Sequences were obtained from naive CD8+ T cells sorted from blood. Source of these receptors: a woman aged 25 to 45 in good health. The CDR3 runs from the conserved cysteine through the conserved F or W.

>TRBV2
CASSIGLLEQYF
>TRBV6-1
CASSEEGLGTEAFF
>TRBV6-6
CASSYKLIQIETQYF
>TRBV19
CASSRNSGRADEQFF
>TRBV7-9
CASTHSSRNYGYTF
>TRBV27
CASKGGGDYGYTF
>TRBV6-1
CASSPGGYEQYF
>TRBV5-6
CASSGGQLYNEQFF
>TRBV9
CASSVGAGAYEQYF
>TRBV13
CASSRRTSGSNYNEQFF
>TRBV5-6
CASSSTGNLAKNIQYF
>TRBV2
CAREDRENTEAFF
>TRBV27
CASRQDSYNEQFF
>TRBV19
CASSPLFSGNYNEQFF
>TRBV2
CASRTGTELYEQYF
>TRBV7-9
CASSLGVGVNTEAFF
>TRBV5-6
CASSLIGAEQFF
>TRBV5-4
CASRPGGGRVAGANVLTF
>TRBV4-1
CASSQDGTGRETQYF
>TRBV2
CASSESWTGSSYNEQFF
>TRBV27
CASSLAPLSEQFF
>TRBV1
CTSSPGGASGSFHEQYF
>TRBV19
CASKRALNQPQHF
>TRBV5-4
CASSLDGGETQYF
>TRBV7-9
CASSPRRASSGNTIYF
>TRBV5-5
CASSLEGHNEQFF
>TRBV27
CASSLEGGYEQYF
>TRBV28
CASRSPRVGQDYMNTEAFF
>TRBV4-1
CASSRGPSGGELFF
>TRBV20-1
CSARQGYEQYF
>TRBV28
CASSFSPAGYEQYF
>TRBV4-1
CASSQEWQTGELFF